One TCR beta chain is described in this entry. The sample is drawn from a study of T cells of healthy individuals. Trimming removed 4 bases from V and 5 bases from J, with 9 bases in between. This CDR3 has 13 residues. The germline V gene has CDR1 SGHRS and CDR2 YFSETQ. From the 5' RACE reads, TCRdb called clonotypes with MiXCR, one entry per CDR3 protein. The sample holds 60,000 to 70,000 distinct CDR3 sequences, roughly 17% seen once. This TCR was sampled from a human donor in good health. The rearrangement joins TRBV5-1 to TRBJ2-2, with no clear D. The CDR3 DNA reads TGCGCCAGCAGCGAGAGTGTGACCGGGGAGCTGTTTTTT. Translation: CASSESVTGELFF.